The rows below give T cell receptor beta chains drawn from one sample of a study of blood T cell repertoires in COVID-19. Libraries were prepared by immunoSEQ multiplex PCR; TCRdb keeps only in-frame clonotypes and omits some of them. The sample has 100,000 to 150,000 clones; 65% to 90% are singletons. The sequencing input was peripheral blood. These receptors all come from a human donor in a cohort sampled during active COVID-19. Both conserved end residues are part of each CDR3. A D gene is named only where the DNA matches it firmly. Clone size appears in some rows only: once, few, many, or a class for an expanded clone.

j_call d_call v_call clone_size cdr3_nt cdr3_aa
TRBJ2-3 TRBD2 TRBV5-4 - TGTGCCAGCAGCTTGGCACTAGCGGGGAACGTAGATACGCAGTATTTT CASSLALAGNVDTQYF
TRBJ2-7 TRBD2 TRBV14 - TGTGCCAGCAGCCCTTCGACTAGCGGGAGATACGAGCAGTACTTC CASSPSTSGRYEQYF
TRBJ2-5 - TRBV6-2/TRBV6-3 - TGTGCCAGCAGCCCCGGCGGCTCGAAAGAGACCCAGTACTTC CASSPGGSKETQYF
TRBJ1-2 - TRBV2 few TGTGCCAGCAGTGAAGCCCGGGACATCTATGGCTACACCTTC CASSEARDIYGYTF
TRBJ1-2 TRBD1 TRBV6-6 few TGTGCCAGCAGGGACAGGGGCCTCTATGGCTACACCTTC CASRDRGLYGYTF
TRBJ2-3 - TRBV9 - TGTGCCAGCAGCGTAGCCTACAGCACAGATACGCAGTATTTT CASSVAYSTDTQYF
TRBJ1-2 - TRBV6-2/TRBV6-3 once TGTGCCAGCAGTTACCGTATAGTGGGAGAAGAGGGCTACACCTTC CASSYRIVGEEGYTF
TRBJ2-1 - TRBV7-2 - TGTGCCAGCAGCGAGCGGGTTTCCTCCTACAATGAGCAGTTCTTC CASSERVSSYNEQFF
TRBJ2-1 - TRBV15 - TGTGCCACCAGCAGAGGTGGTAGCGGTAATGAGCAGTTCTTC CATSRGGSGNEQFF
TRBJ1-1 TRBD1 TRBV6-2/TRBV6-3 - TGTGCCAGCAGTCACCCGGTGGGACAGCGGAACACTGAAGCTTTCTTT CASSHPVGQRNTEAFF
TRBJ1-4 - TRBV7-6 - TGTGCCAGCAGCCAAACGGCAGGGTGGGAAAAACTGTTTTTT CASSQTAGWEKLFF
TRBJ1-3 - TRBV4-3 - TGCGCCAGCAGCCAAGTAGCCGGGGTTGGAAACACCATATATTTT CASSQVAGVGNTIYF
TRBJ1-5 TRBD1 TRBV28 once TGTGCCAGCGCAGGGGGTTCGAGCAATCAGCCCCAGCATTTT CASAGGSSNQPQHF
TRBJ2-7 TRBD1 TRBV28 - TGTGCCACCAGGATTGGACAGGGCCTTTACGAGCAGTACTTC CATRIGQGLYEQYF
TRBJ1-1 - TRBV4-1 - TGCGCCAGCAGCCAAGATCGGGGGGCGGGAGGTAGTGCTATCCCTGAAGCTTTCTTT CASSQDRGAGGSAIPEAFF
TRBJ1-6 - TRBV3-1/TRBV3-2 - TGTGCCAGCAGCCAAGGAGGCCAGGGCTCCTATAATTCACCCCTCCACTTT CASSQGGQGSYNSPLHF
TRBJ2-2 TRBD1 TRBV7-9 - TGTGCCAGCAGCCTCGGGACAGGGGCCGGGGAGCTGTTTTTT CASSLGTGAGELFF
TRBJ2-1 - TRBV7-9 few TGTGCCAGCAGCTTAAGTGGCAATTACAATGAGCAGTTCTTC CASSLSGNYNEQFF